The 31 T cell receptor beta chains given below trace back to one sample, sequenced in a study of beta chain features in type 1 diabetes. Every isolated RNA sample was fully reverse transcribed, so sequencing captured expressed TCRB transcripts. Clones were sequenced by immunoSEQ multiplex PCR, and TCRdb holds only the in-frame ones, with some missing. The sample holds 250,000 to 400,000 clones, 11% to 15% seen once. The sample taken for sequencing was central memory CD4+ T cells from blood. These receptors were collected from a man under 40 in good health.

The rearrangement joins TRBV11-2 to TRBJ1-2; TRBD1 is a possible D gene (6 bases). Trimming removed 1 base from V and 3 bases from J, with 12 bases in between. Germline V gene data show CDR1 as SGHAT and CDR2 as FQNNGV. The CDR3 is made up of 15 amino acids. As DNA, the CDR3 is TGTGCCAGCAGCTTAGTCACAGGGTCGGACTATGGCTACACCTTC. It encodes CASSLVTGSDYGYTF.

This rearrangement joins TRBV7-2 to TRBJ1-1; TRBD1 matches 9 bases. V lost 1 base and J lost 0; bases outside the gene matches: 9. Germline CDR1 reads SGHTA; CDR2 reads FQGNSA. The CDR3 spans 18 residues. The CDR3 sequence: CASSLVGTGRSMNTEAFF. CDR3 sequence (DNA): TGTGCCAGCAGCTTAGTCGGGACAGGGCGATCCATGAACACTGAAGCTTTCTTT.

This clone was seen a few times. Other DNA sequences from this sample encode an identical CDR3 as well. The chain recombines TRBV29-1 with TRBJ1-5; weak D call: TRBD1 (5 bases). Trimming stripped 4 bases from V and 3 bases from J, with 10 bases between. This CDR3 comprises 13 residues. Germline-derived CDR1 and CDR2 are SQVTM and ANQGSEA. The CDR3 loop reads CSVADSPNQPQHF. DNA of the CDR3: TGCAGCGTTGCAGACAGCCCCAATCAGCCCCAGCATTTT.

The sample holds a few counts of this clone. CDR3 loop: CAWRYSYNEQFF. CDR3 in DNA: TGTGCCTGGAGATACTCCTACAATGAGCAGTTCTTC. This sequence joins TRBV30 and TRBJ2-1; no clear D gene. Germline-derived CDR1 and CDR2 are GTSNPN and SVGIG (reference sequence). The CDR3 extends over 12 amino acids. Deletions cut 3 bases from V and 0 bases from J, with 3 bases between.

J is TRBJ1-1 and V is TRBV9, with no clear D. The V and J ends lost 4 bases and 4 bases respectively, with 8 bases between them. The CDR3 has 12 amino acids. Germline CDR1 reads SGDLS; CDR2 reads YYNGEE. Here the CDR3 DNA reads TGTGCCAGCAGCTCCATTGGCACTGAAGCTTTCTTT. It specifies CASSSIGTEAFF. The full variable domain, its missing parts supplied by reference TRBV9 and TRBJ1-1, is DSGVTQTPKHLITATGQRVTLRCSPRSGDLSVYWYQQSLDQGLQFLIQYYNGEERAKGNILERFSAQQFPDLHSELNLSSLELGDSALYFCASSSIGTEAFFGQGTRLTVV.

This clone was seen a few times. The chain couples TRBV6-6 to TRBJ2-5, with D perhaps TRBD2 (7 bases). The germline gives CDR1 MNHNY, CDR2 SVGAGI (reference sequence). Trimming left V 2 bases short and J 4 bases short, with 8 bases between. This CDR3 spans 13 amino acids. The CDR3 nucleotides read TGTGCCAGCAGTTACGGGGGGGCAGAGACCCAGTACTTC. Translation gives CASSYGGAETQYF.

The chain carries TRBV7-2 and TRBJ2-7; a weak D match, TRBD1 (5 bases). The V gene lost 4 bases and the J gene lost 5 bases, with 18 bases spanning the gap. The germline CDR1 and CDR2 sequences are SGHTA and FQGNSA. The CDR3 extends over 15 amino acids. The CDR3 spells CASSSLVQGAHEQYF. The DNA of the CDR3 is TGTGCCAGCAGCTCTTTGGTTCAGGGTGCCCACGAGCAGTACTTC.

This clone appeared a few times. The chain employs TRBV5-1 and TRBJ2-4; D is undetermined. Trimming cost V 4 bases and J 6 bases, with 17 bases left between them. In germline, CDR1 is SGHRS, CDR2 YFSETQ. The CDR3 has 15 amino acids. The CDR3 sequence is CASSQDMGWRNIQYF. CDR3 in DNA: TGCGCCAGCAGCCAAGATATGGGATGGCGAAACATTCAGTACTTC. The whole variable domain, remainder taken from reference TRBV5-1 and TRBJ2-4, is KAGVTQTPRYLIKTRGQQVTLSCSPISGHRSVSWYQQTPGQGLQFLFEYFSETQRNKGNFPGRFSGRQFSNSRSEMNVSTLELGDSALYLCASSQDMGWRNIQYFGAGTRLSVL.

The V and J genes are TRBV6-5 and TRBJ2-5, with TRBD2 matching 9 bases. The germline gives CDR1 MNHEY, CDR2 SVGAGI. V lost 5 bases, J lost 4 bases, and 5 bases stayed unmatched. The length of the CDR3 is 14 residues. The CDR3 here is CASSRTRGGETQYF. The CDR3 coding sequence is TGTGCCAGCAGTCGTACGCGGGGGGGAGAGACCCAGTACTTC.

The V and J genes are TRBV18 and TRBJ1-5, with D uncertain. This CDR3 is built from 13 residues. The V end was cut by 6 bases, the J end by 10 bases, with 16 bases between. Per the germline V gene, CDR1 is KGHSH and CDR2 is LQKENI. CDR3 region: CASSAGIEEPQHF. The CDR3 coding sequence is TGTGCCAGCTCGGCCGGGATAGAAGAACCCCAGCATTTT. The variable domain in full, with the rest retrieved from reference TRBV18 and TRBJ1-5, is NAGVMQNPRHLVRRRGQEARLRCSPMKGHSHVYWYRQLPEEGLKFMVYLQKENIIDESGMPKERFSAEFPKEGPSILRIQQVVRGDSAAYFCASSAGIEEPQHFGDGTRLSIL.

This clone was observed a few times. The rearrangement joins TRBV29-1 to TRBJ2-4; D uncertain. The germline CDR1 and CDR2 sequences are SQVTM and ANQGSEA. Trimming left V 2 bases short and J 2 bases short, with 7 bases between. This CDR3 contains 13 residues. The CDR3, as DNA: TGCAGCGTTGAATGGGGTACCAAAAACATTCAGTACTTC. This codes for CSVEWGTKNIQYF.

The genes are TRBV7-2 and TRBJ2-3; TRBD2 aligns across 13 bases. V dropped 2 bases and J dropped 13; count of bases not matched to a gene: 9. The CDR3 extends over 15 amino acids. Germline V gene sequence: CDR1 SGHTA, CDR2 FQGNSA. CDR3 region: CASSLLTSGGPHEYF. The DNA of the CDR3 is TGTGCCAGCAGCTTACTGACTAGCGGGGGGCCGCATGAGTATTTT.

This clone was seen repeatedly, ten times or more. Other DNA sequences in the same sample also yield this CDR3. The J gene is TRBJ2-3, the V gene TRBV4-3; 9 bases match TRBD2. V gave up 1 base and J gave up 3 bases; unmatched junction bases: 5. Germline CDR1 reads LGHNA; CDR2 reads YSLEER. The length of the CDR3 is 16 residues. The CDR3 DNA sequence: TGCGCCAGCAGCCAAGTGACTAGCGGAAGGACAGATACGCAGTATTTT. This sequence encodes CASSQVTSGRTDTQYF.

This chain uses TRBV7-2 with TRBJ2-3; D possibly uses TRBD1 or TRBD2 (5 bases each). Germline CDR1 reads SGHTA; CDR2 reads FQGNSA. V lost 6 bases and J 10 bases, leaving 17 bases between the germline ends. The CDR3 runs 13 residues. CDR3 DNA: TGTGCCAGCAGGGGGACCGGCAGCCCCCCGCAGTATTTT. It is translated as CASRGTGSPPQYF. Full variable domain (outside the CDR3, taken from reference TRBV7-2 and TRBJ2-3): GAGVSQSPSNKVTEKGKDVELRCDPISGHTALYWYRQSLGQGLEFLIYFQGNSAPDKSGLPSDRFSAERTGGSVSTLTIQRTQQEDSAVYLCASRGTGSPPQYFGPGTRLTVL.

This clone was seen a few times. This chain connects TRBV27 to TRBJ1-6; TRBD1 is a possible D gene (5 bases). This CDR3 is 13 amino acids long. V dropped 3 bases and J dropped 7 bases, with 7 bases sitting between them. Germline V CDR1 and CDR2: MNHEY, SMNVEV (reference sequence). This CDR3 reads CASSFRENSPLHF. The CDR3 DNA follows: TGTGCCAGCAGTTTCAGGGAAAATTCACCCCTCCACTTT.

The V call is TRBV4-2, the J call TRBJ1-1, with 9 bases identical to TRBD1. Trimming at V came to 5 bases and at J to 1 base, leaving 8 bases not matched to a gene. The CDR3 sequence is 16 residues long. The germline V gene encodes CDR1 LGHNA and CDR2 YNFKEQ. CDR3 protein: CASSSRPGQGNTEAFF. CDR3 in DNA: TGTGCCAGCAGCTCGAGGCCGGGACAGGGGAACACTGAAGCTTTCTTT.

This clone has a count of ten or more. For the CDR3, the DNA is TGTGCCAGTAGTATTCGTCGCGGAGGGGAAAACATTCAGTACTTC. It specifies CASSIRRGGENIQYF. The J gene is TRBJ2-4, the V gene TRBV19, with D possibly being TRBD2 (6 bases). The germline V gene has CDR1 LNHDA and CDR2 SQIVND (reference sequence). V was pared by 3 bases and J by 5 bases, with 14 bases between. The CDR3 has 15 amino acids.

Worth noting for this clone: Other DNA sequences of this sample code for an identical CDR3. CDR3 amino acids: CASSGENQPQHF. Written as DNA, the CDR3 is TGTGCCAGCAGTGGGGAAAATCAGCCCCAGCATTTT. The chain is built from TRBV2 and TRBJ1-5; no definite D call. Between the trimmed V and J ends, which lost 4 bases and 4 bases, there was a span of 5 bases. Germline lookup yields CDR1 SNHLY and CDR2 FYNNEI. The CDR3 length is 12 residues.

This clone was picked up a small number of times. The V gene is TRBV10-3, the J gene TRBJ2-3; 9 nucleotides match TRBD2. Looked up from germline, CDR1 is ENHRY and CDR2 is SYGVKD. The CDR3 consists of 15 residues. V was pared by 10 bases and J by 6 bases, with 14 bases of the junction left unmatched. CDR3 region: CASPGSGSVGDTQYF. For the CDR3, the DNA is TGTGCCAGCCCTGGTAGCGGGAGTGTGGGTGATACGCAGTATTTT.

The genes are TRBV6-5 and TRBJ2-3; 9 nucleotides agree with TRBD2. V shed 6 bases, J shed 2 bases, and the junction held 6 bases outside the gene matches. CDR3 length: 15 amino acids. The V gene's germline CDR1 is MNHEY and CDR2 SVGAGI. The CDR3: CASRLWTSATDTQYF. CDR3 coding DNA: TGTGCCAGCAGACTCTGGACTAGCGCCACAGATACGCAGTATTTT.

This clone appeared a few times. The rearrangement uses TRBV4-3 and TRBJ2-7, with 14 bases that match TRBD2. V shed 6 bases, J shed 3 bases, and the junction held 4 bases outside the gene matches. Germline V CDR1 and CDR2: LGHNA, YSLEER. This CDR3 is built from 15 residues. CDR3 sequence (DNA): TGCGCCAGCAGGCTAGGGACTAGCGGGAGCTACGAGCAGTACGTC. It encodes CASRLGTSGSYEQYV.

This clone was observed a few times. The rearrangement uses TRBV5-6 and TRBJ2-2, with TRBD1 as a possible D gene (6 bases). The germline CDR1 and CDR2 sequences are SGHDT and YYEEEE. The V gene lost 4 bases and the J gene lost 9 bases, with 16 bases spanning the gap. The CDR3 totals 14 residues. The DNA of the CDR3 is TGTGCCAGCAGCGTGGTTGTGGGGGCGAGGGAGCTGTTTTTT. Translating it yields CASSVVVGARELFF. Using reference TRBV5-6 and TRBJ2-2 for the parts outside the CDR3, the full variable domain is DAGVTQSPTHLIKTRGQQVTLRCSPKSGHDTVSWYQQALGQGPQFIFQYYEEEERQRGNFPDRFSGHQFPNYSSELNVNALLLGDSALYLCASSVVVGARELFFGEGSRLTVL.

This clone showed up just a few times. The CDR3 DNA sequence: TGTGCCAGCAAGTGGGGAAACACAGATACGCAGTATTTT. Encoded protein: CASKWGNTDTQYF. The genes are TRBV7-2 and TRBJ2-3; D uncertain. Germline values: CDR1 SGHTA, CDR2 FQGNSA. Trimming cost V 7 bases and J 2 bases, with 10 bases left between them. The CDR3 sequence is 13 residues long.

The V call is TRBV18, the J call TRBJ2-1; 16 bases match TRBD2. Trimming removed 3 bases from V and 2 bases from J; junction bases left unmatched: 7. This CDR3 is built from 19 residues. Germline-derived CDR1 and CDR2 are KGHSH and LQKENI. CDR3 DNA: TGTGCCAGCTCACCTAACCCCGGGACTAGCGGGGGGGCCTACAATGAGCAGTTCTTC. Amino acids: CASSPNPGTSGGAYNEQFF. The full variable domain, with the rest looked up from reference TRBV18 and TRBJ2-1, is NAGVMQNPRHLVRRRGQEARLRCSPMKGHSHVYWYRQLPEEGLKFMVYLQKENIIDESGMPKERFSAEFPKEGPSILRIQQVVRGDSAAYFCASSPNPGTSGGAYNEQFFGPGTRLTVL.

The chain uses TRBV27 and TRBJ2-4; D may match TRBD1 or TRBD2 (5 bases each). V lost 3 bases, J lost 0 bases, and 15 bases lay in between. Germline loops: CDR1 MNHEY, CDR2 SMNVEV (reference sequence). The CDR3 spans 17 residues. As DNA, the CDR3 is TGTGCCAGCAGTTTTGCTGGGGGAGCTCTAGCCAAAAACATTCAGTACTTC. It yields the protein CASSFAGGALAKNIQYF.

The CDR3 region has the DNA TGTGCCAGTAGTATAGATTTGAGCCGGACCGGGGAGCTGTTTTTT. As protein: CASSIDLSRTGELFF. The gene calls are TRBV19 and TRBJ2-2; no firm D call. The germline CDR1 and CDR2 sequences are LNHDA and SQIVND (reference sequence). V was shortened by 0 bases and J by 5 bases, with 10 bases between the two germline ends. The CDR3 length is 15 residues. Together with reference TRBV19 and TRBJ2-2, the CDR3 gives the full variable domain: DGGITQSPKYLFRKEGQNVTLSCEQNLNHDAMYWYRQDPGQGLRLIYYSQIVNDFQKGDIAEGYSVSREKKESFPLTVTSAQKNPTAFYLCASSIDLSRTGELFFGEGSRLTVL.

The chain recombines TRBV19 with TRBJ1-2; D possibly corresponds to TRBD1 (5 bases). CDR1 and CDR2 (germline): LNHDA, SQIVND (reference sequence). The ends were cut back, 4 bases at V and 1 base at J, with 13 bases in the middle. The CDR3 extends over 15 amino acids. The CDR3 is CASSRGPTDNYGYTF. CDR3 nucleotides: TGTGCCAGTAGTAGGGGACCGACAGATAACTATGGCTACACCTTC. Complete variable domain (other parts from reference TRBV19 and TRBJ1-2): DGGITQSPKYLFRKEGQNVTLSCEQNLNHDAMYWYRQDPGQGLRLIYYSQIVNDFQKGDIAEGYSVSREKKESFPLTVTSAQKNPTAFYLCASSRGPTDNYGYTFGSGTRLTVV.

This clone has ten or more counts. This chain uses TRBV4-3 with TRBJ1-5; TRBD1 agrees at 7 bases. In germline, CDR1 is LGHNA, CDR2 YSLEER. J lost 4 bases, V lost 5 bases, and 5 bases had no gene match. This CDR3 region has 14 residues. DNA of the CDR3: TGCGCCAGCAGCAAGGGGACAGTGAATCAGCCCCAGCATTTT. This encodes CASSKGTVNQPQHF.

This clone was seen a handful of times. The chain couples TRBV9 to TRBJ2-4; D is possibly TRBD2 (5 bases). The CDR3 is 15 amino acids. Per the germline V gene, CDR1 is SGDLS and CDR2 is YYNGEE. The germline V and J ends were trimmed by 0 bases and 7 bases, with 14 bases remaining between them. The CDR3 here is CASSVGVSASNIQYF. The CDR3 coding sequence is TGTGCCAGCAGCGTAGGCGTTAGCGCTTCCAACATTCAGTACTTC.

This clone has a handful of counts. The rearrangement uses TRBV30 and TRBJ1-4; D perhaps matches TRBD1 (5 bases). CDR1 is GTSNPN and CDR2 is SVGIG in the germline V gene (reference sequence). This CDR3 is built from 12 residues. Trimming left V 2 bases short and J 7 bases short, with 8 bases between. In nucleotides, the CDR3 is TGTGCCTGGAGTACCAGGGTTGAAAAACTGTTTTTT. Translating it yields CAWSTRVEKLFF. The full variable domain, its missing parts supplied by reference TRBV30 and TRBJ1-4, is SQTIHQWPATLVQPVGSPLSLECTVEGTSNPNLYWYRQAAGRGLQLLFYSVGIGQISSEVPQNLSASRPQDRQFILSSKKLLLSDSGFYLCAWSTRVEKLFFGSGTQLSVL.

CDR3 sequence reads: CASSLVRAGELFF. In DNA, the CDR3 is TGTGCCAGCAGCTTAGTGAGGGCCGGGGAGCTGTTTTTT. This sequence joins TRBV7-9 and TRBJ2-2, with D possibly TRBD2 on 5 matching bases. Between the trimmed V and J ends, which lost 1 base and 6 bases, there was a span of 6 bases. This CDR3 comprises 13 residues. From germline, CDR1 is SEHNR and CDR2 FQNEAQ (reference sequence).